These 27 T cell receptor beta chains originate from one sample sequenced in a study of shared clonotypes between healthy human individuals. Profiling relied on immunoSEQ multiplex PCR, and the TCRdb table lists in-frame clones only, not all of them. Of some 2,000,000 clones in the sample, 90% to 96% were seen once. Sample: naive CD4+ T cells sorted from blood. Sample subset: CD45RA+ positively selected. All receptors come from a man between 18 and 29 years old in good health.

The chain links TRBV6-5 to TRBJ1-6, with D possibly being TRBD1 (5 bases). V lost 2 bases, J lost 6 bases, and 11 bases lay in between. Germline CDR1 is MNHEY and CDR2 is SVGAGI. The CDR3 has 15 residues. The CDR3 coding sequence is TGTGCCAGCAGTTACGCCGGGGCACTTAATTCACCCCTCCACTTT. Its translation: CASSYAGALNSPLHF.

The chain uses TRBV19 and TRBJ2-7, with D hard to call. CDR1 and CDR2 from the germline V gene are LNHDA and SQIVND (reference sequence). This CDR3 spans 13 amino acids. V lost 9 bases, J lost 5 bases, and 17 bases lay in between. Here the CDR3 DNA reads TGTGCCAGCCAATCTTCAGGTACCGACGAGCAGTACTTC. It is translated as CASQSSGTDEQYF.

Concerning this clone: Additional DNA sequences in this sample encode the identical CDR3. The chain links TRBV5-4 to TRBJ2-1; 7 nucleotides align to TRBD1. Germline trimming cut 2 bases from V and 0 bases from J; bases unmatched to any gene: 2. Germline V CDR1 and CDR2: SGHNT, YYREEE (reference sequence). The CDR3 runs 15 residues. Here the CDR3 reads CASSLQGSSYNEQFF. CDR3 bases: TGTGCCAGCAGCTTACAGGGGAGCTCCTACAATGAGCAGTTCTTC.

About this clone itself: This sample also contains other DNA sequences that code for the same CDR3. This rearrangement joins TRBV10-2 to TRBJ2-2, with a possible D match to TRBD1 (6 bases). The CDR3 loop spans 13 amino acids. V was pared by 7 bases and J by 5 bases, with 11 bases between. Germline V gene lookup returns CDR1 WSHSY and CDR2 SAAADI. The CDR3 DNA is TGCGCCAGCAACGGCCAGGGGACCGGGGAGCTGTTTTTT. As protein: CASNGQGTGELFF.

This chain joins TRBV28 and TRBJ1-1, with 7 nucleotides matching TRBD1. The CDR3 spans 13 residues. The germline gives CDR1 MDHEN, CDR2 SYDVKM. The V and J ends lost 7 bases and 4 bases, in that order; junction bases with no gene match: 6. The CDR3 loop reads CASTRGGITEAFF. The CDR3 DNA is TGTGCCAGCACCCGAGGGGGCATCACTGAAGCTTTCTTT.

The chain links TRBV7-9 to TRBJ1-2, with 8 bases aligning to TRBD1. Per the germline V gene, CDR1 is SEHNR and CDR2 is FQNEAQ (reference sequence). CDR3 length: 14 amino acids. J lost 6 bases, V lost 4 bases, and 7 bases had no gene match. CDR3 loop: CASSWDRLGHGYTF. The CDR3 bases are TGTGCCAGCAGCTGGGACAGGCTAGGGCATGGCTACACCTTC. The variable domain in full, with the rest retrieved from reference TRBV7-9 and TRBJ1-2, is DTGVSQNPRHKITKRGQNVTFRCDPISEHNRLYWYRQTLGQGPEFLTYFQNEAQLEKSRLLSDRFSAERPKGSFSTLEIQRTEQGDSAMYLCASSWDRLGHGYTFGSGTRLTVV.

The CDR3 spells CASSLEGMRNTEAFF. CDR3 sequence (DNA): TGCGCCAGCAGCTTGGAAGGGATGAGAAACACTGAAGCTTTCTTT. V usage is TRBV5-1 and J usage is TRBJ1-1; D is uncertain. The CDR3 is 15 residues long. Germline V lookup: CDR1 SGHRS, CDR2 YFSETQ. Trimming left V 0 bases short and J 2 bases short, with 11 bases between.

The chain uses TRBV5-1 and TRBJ1-2; D gene ambiguous. Germline CDR1 and CDR2: SGHRS and YFSETQ. This CDR3 has 13 residues. Trimming removed 0 bases from V and 4 bases from J, with 7 bases in between. The CDR3 reads CASSLGSLYGYTF. The CDR3, as DNA: TGCGCCAGCAGCTTGGGTAGTCTCTATGGCTACACCTTC.

Here the CDR3 DNA reads TGTGCCAGCAGCTCGTTAGTACCCCCGCTAAGGGGGGATGAGCAGTTCTTC. Protein product: CASSSLVPPLRGDEQFF. The J gene is TRBJ2-1, the V gene TRBV7-9; D could derive from TRBD1 or TRBD2 (6 bases each). In germline, CDR1 is SEHNR, CDR2 FQNEAQ (reference sequence). The V end lost 4 bases, the J end lost 8 bases, and 24 bases lay between the germline ends. The length of the CDR3 is 17 residues.

This chain connects TRBV5-1 to TRBJ2-3; D ambiguous. CDR3 size: 15 residues. Per the germline V gene, CDR1 is SGHRS and CDR2 is YFSETQ. The ends were cut back, 0 bases at V and 0 bases at J, with 8 bases in the middle. The CDR3 DNA reads TGCGCCAGCAGCTTGGTCCGCCCCAGCACAGATACGCAGTATTTT. Residues: CASSLVRPSTDTQYF.

This chain connects TRBV4-1 to TRBJ1-1, with 12 positions matching TRBD1. The CDR3 covers 17 residues. Losses at the gene ends were 5 bases for V and 4 bases for J; bases not matched to a gene: 11. Germline CDR1 reads MGHRA; CDR2 reads YSYEKL. The CDR3 coding sequence is TGCGCCAGCAGCATAGGGGACAGGGGGCCCTGGGGCACTGAAGCTTTCTTT. Translation gives CASSIGDRGPWGTEAFF.

This sequence joins TRBV7-9 and TRBJ1-2, with unresolved D. Germline CDR1 is SEHNR and CDR2 is FQNEAQ (reference sequence). The CDR3 totals 14 residues. The ends were cut back, 2 bases at V and 7 bases at J, with 14 bases in the middle. DNA of the CDR3: TGTGCCAGCAGCTTACTGTCTCACCGGCGTGGCTACACCTTC. Protein product: CASSLLSHRRGYTF.

The rearrangement uses TRBV10-1 and TRBJ2-5, with 8 nucleotides matching TRBD2. Germline V gene data show CDR1 as WNHNN and CDR2 as SYGVQD (reference sequence). V shed 9 bases, J shed 5 bases, and the junction held 8 bases outside the gene matches. The CDR3 extends over 13 amino acids. In nucleotides, the CDR3 is TGCGCCAGTTCTAGCGGGTCGGCGGAGACCCAGTACTTC. Translation gives CASSSGSAETQYF.

Notes on this clone: Other DNA sequences of this sample code for an identical CDR3. The chain uses TRBV6-1 and TRBJ2-6; no reliable D call. Deletions cut 5 bases from V and 3 bases from J, with 2 bases between. The CDR3 has 12 residues. Germline CDR1 is MNHNS and CDR2 is SASEGT. The CDR3 spells CASSSGANVLTF. The CDR3 DNA sequence: TGTGCCAGCAGTAGTGGGGCCAACGTCCTGACTTTC.

This chain's CDR3 is CASSLGRGTFHTQYF. Written as DNA, the CDR3 is TGTGCCAGCAGCTTGGGGAGGGGGACGTTCCATACGCAGTATTTT. The V gene is TRBV7-3, the J gene TRBJ2-3; D possibly corresponds to TRBD2 (7 bases). Looked up from germline, CDR1 is SGHTA and CDR2 is FQGTGA. The CDR3 is 15 residues long. With 3 bases removed from V and 7 bases from J, the gap between germline ends came to 17 bases. The full variable domain, its missing parts supplied by reference TRBV7-3 and TRBJ2-3, is GAGVSQTPSNKVTEKGKYVELRCDPISGHTALYWYRQSLGQGPEFLIYFQGTGAADDSGLPNDRFFAVRPEGSVSTLKIQRTERGDSAVYLCASSLGRGTFHTQYFGPGTRLTVL.

The V and J genes are TRBV10-1 and TRBJ2-7; D may be TRBD1 or TRBD2 (5 bases each). Germline values: CDR1 WNHNN, CDR2 SYGVQD (reference sequence). V was cut by 1 base and J by 10 bases, with 17 bases left in between. The CDR3 totals 14 residues. Here the CDR3 reads CASSELGTPEQQYF. The CDR3 nucleotides read TGCGCCAGCAGTGAGTTGGGGACCCCTGAGCAACAGTACTTC.

The chain employs TRBV5-1 and TRBJ2-3; D is perhaps TRBD1 or TRBD2 (5 bases each). V was pared by 3 bases and J by 4 bases, with 12 bases between. CDR1 and CDR2 (germline): SGHRS, YFSETQ. This CDR3 comprises 14 residues. Here the CDR3 reads CASSSGTTPDTQYF. In nucleotides, the CDR3 is TGCGCCAGCAGCTCTGGGACCACCCCAGATACGCAGTATTTT.

The chain employs TRBV6-4 and TRBJ2-3; a possible D gene is TRBD1 (5 bases). Trimming took 6 bases from V and 0 from J, leaving 13 bases between them. This CDR3 contains 15 residues. Germline V CDR1 and CDR2: MRHNA, SNTAGT. The CDR3 bases are TGTGCCAGCAGCTACAGGTTTTCTAGCACAGATACGCAGTATTTT. Translating gives CASSYRFSSTDTQYF.

The V and J genes are TRBV9 and TRBJ1-6, with D perhaps matching TRBD1 (5 bases). This CDR3 has 17 residues. The germline V gene encodes CDR1 SGDLS and CDR2 YYNGEE. Trimming took off 0 bases at V and 7 bases at J, with 17 bases between the two ends. The CDR3 DNA reads as TGTGCCAGCAGCGTAGAAGTAGGTGGGGGGAGCAATTCACCCCTCCACTTT. It translates to CASSVEVGGGSNSPLHF. The entire variable domain, with the rest obtained from reference TRBV9 and TRBJ1-6, is as follows: DSGVTQTPKHLITATGQRVTLRCSPRSGDLSVYWYQQSLDQGLQFLIQYYNGEERAKGNILERFSAQQFPDLHSELNLSSLELGDSALYFCASSVEVGGGSNSPLHFGNGTRLTVT.

The chain carries TRBV6-1 and TRBJ2-2; TRBD1 or TRBD2 may be the D gene (5 bases each). Looked up from germline, CDR1 is MNHNS and CDR2 is SASEGT. V was trimmed by 4 bases and J by 4 bases, leaving 7 bases between them. This CDR3 has 13 amino acids. The CDR3 DNA is TGTGCCAGCAGTGCGGGGACCACCGGGGAGCTGTTTTTT. It codes for CASSAGTTGELFF.

This chain joins TRBV6-5 and TRBJ2-3; D may match TRBD1 or TRBD2 (6 bases each). Trimming removed 7 bases at V and 2 bases at J, with 13 bases between. The germline V gene encodes CDR1 MNHEY and CDR2 SVGAGI. This CDR3 is built from 14 residues. Here the CDR3 DNA reads TGTGCCAGCACCAAGGGGGGAGCCACAGATACGCAGTATTTT. The encoded protein is CASTKGGATDTQYF.

The chain employs TRBV5-1 and TRBJ2-7, with D perhaps matching TRBD1 (6 bases). The V gene lost 2 bases and the J gene lost 3 bases, with 12 bases spanning the gap. Germline CDR1 and CDR2: SGHRS and YFSETQ. This CDR3 comprises 14 residues. As DNA, the CDR3 is TGCGCCAGCAGCTTCGACAGGCCTAACTACGAGCAGTACTTC. Its protein product is CASSFDRPNYEQYF.

The chain uses TRBV7-2 and TRBJ2-7; perhaps TRBD2 as D (5 bases). CDR3 size: 14 residues. V lost 5 bases and J 3 bases, leaving 14 bases between the germline ends. CDR1 SGHTA and CDR2 FQGNSA come from the germline V gene. CDR3 sequence reads: CASSLSAQNYEQYF. DNA of the CDR3: TGTGCCAGCAGCCTTAGCGCACAGAACTACGAGCAGTACTTC.

This clone came up once. The chain links TRBV23-1 to TRBJ1-3; the D gene is possibly TRBD1 (6 bases). TRBV23-1 is an ORF, and what it does is uncertain. This CDR3 spans 18 amino acids. Deletions cut 2 bases from V and 0 bases from J, with 17 bases between. The CDR3 here is CASSQLPSTGHSGNTIYF. The CDR3 nucleotides are TGCGCCAGCAGTCAACTACCCTCGACAGGCCACTCTGGAAACACCATATATTTT.

This chain links TRBV10-2 with TRBJ1-5; a weak D match, TRBD1 (5 bases). Germline CDR1 WSHSY, CDR2 SAAADI. Trimming removed 10 bases from V and 3 bases from J, with 13 bases in between. The CDR3 consists of 13 residues. CDR3 sequence: CATAGEANQPQHF. The CDR3 nucleotides read TGCGCCACCGCGGGGGAGGCCAATCAGCCCCAGCATTTT.

In regard to this clone: Different DNA sequences within this sample yield the same CDR3. The chain couples TRBV30 to TRBJ2-1; perhaps TRBD2 as D (5 bases). Germline lookup yields CDR1 GTSNPN and CDR2 SVGIG (reference sequence). Trimming cost V 0 bases and J 6 bases, with 6 bases left between them. This CDR3 has 12 amino acids. For the CDR3, the DNA is TGTGCCTGGAGTGTACTAGGCAATGAGCAGTTCTTC. Protein sequence: CAWSVLGNEQFF.

The V call is TRBV18, the J call TRBJ1-1; D gene unclear. The CDR3 consists of 13 residues. The V end was cut by 3 bases, the J end by 1 base, with 6 bases between. CDR1 is KGHSH and CDR2 is LQKENI in the germline V gene. The CDR3, as DNA: TGTGCCAGCTCACCGAGGAAGAACACTGAAGCTTTCTTT. Translated: CASSPRKNTEAFF.